One T cell receptor beta chain is described in this entry. CDR1 and CDR2 (germline): LGHDT, YNNKEL (reference sequence). The CDR3 sequence is 16 residues long. Germline trimming cut 6 bases from V and 5 bases from J; bases unmatched to any gene: 9. Authors' analysis steps: Reference gene primer amplification gave nucleated cell count estimates. Assay: immunoSEQ multiplex PCR; the TCRdb copy retains only in-frame clones and omits some. The DNA gave D and trimming, while V, J and clone size come from that table. The sample lists 120,000 to 150,000 clones; 80% were seen once. This sample was included in a study of blood T cell repertoires in COVID-19. Study-wide context: Italy, Spain and the United States were the sources of the convalescent and acute COVID-19 samples. PBMCs, B-cell-depleted T cells, or T cells were the source of the cDNA or gDNA that made up the material.

V and J are TRBV3-1 (or the pseudogene TRBV3-2) and TRBJ2-5; TRBD2 aligns across 13 bases. The TCR was taken from a man between 60 and 70 years old with active or convalescent COVID-19. Sequenced input: peripheral blood. CDR3 region: CASRQTSGRAPETQYF. As DNA, the CDR3 is TGTGCCAGCAGGCAAACTAGCGGGAGGGCCCCCGAGACCCAGTACTTC.